This is a list of T cell receptor beta chains from one sample in a study of T cell changes during pregnancy in multiple sclerosis. The protocol was immunoSEQ multiplex PCR, while the TCRdb copy is restricted to in-frame clones and leaves out a portion. This table holds tens of thousands of clones, 85% to 95% found once. Sample: CD4+ T cells from peripheral blood mononuclear cells, taken in the second trimester of pregnancy. Source of these receptors: a female donor with multiple sclerosis, enrolled in a pregnancy study. Both conserved end residues are part of each CDR3. A D gene is named only where the DNA matches it firmly. Size is stated for part of the rows, as once, few or many counts, or as a class when the clone is expanded.

.,TRBD1,TRBJ2-2,TRBV5-1,CASQQGAGTGELFF,TGCGCCAGCCAACAGGGGGCGGGCACCGGGGAGCTGTTTTTT
.,TRBD1,TRBJ1-2,TRBV6-5,CASSLQGTGGYTF,TGTGCCAGCAGCTTACAGGGGACCGGTGGCTACACCTTC
.,.,TRBJ2-1,TRBV20-1,CSARASGEQFF,TGCAGTGCTAGAGCCTCGGGTGAGCAGTTCTTC
.,.,TRBJ2-7,TRBV14,CASSLTGFSYEQYF,TGTGCCAGCAGTCTTACAGGTTTCTCCTACGAGCAGTACTTC
.,TRBD2,TRBJ2-5,TRBV11-1,CASSSGTSVETQYF,TGTGCCAGCAGCTCAGGGACTAGTGTGGAGACCCAGTACTTC
once,TRBD1,TRBJ2-7,TRBV5-1,CASSASRQGPLYEQYF,TGCGCCAGCAGCGCCAGCCGACAGGGTCCTCTCTACGAGCAGTACTTC
.,.,TRBJ2-3,TRBV7-7,CASSRTIEDTQYF,TGTGCCAGCAGTCGGACAATTGAAGATACGCAGTATTTT
.,.,TRBJ1-1,TRBV27,CASNGPTGGTEAFF,TGTGCCAGCAACGGCCCCACCGGGGGCACTGAAGCTTTCTTT
.,TRBD1,TRBJ2-7,TRBV30,CAYRDRTTYEQYF,TGTGCCTACCGGGACAGGACAACCTACGAGCAGTACTTC
.,TRBD1,TRBJ2-7,TRBV7-9,CASSLGTGSVSEQYF,TGTGCCAGCAGCCTAGGGACAGGTTCCGTATCCGAGCAGTACTTC